The 8 T cell receptor beta chains below come from one sample, sequenced in a study of T cell changes during pregnancy in multiple sclerosis. The repertoire was sequenced with immunoSEQ multiplex PCR; TCRdb's copy has only in-frame clones and lacks some. The sample shows around 100,000 clones, 90% of them seen only once. The input for sequencing was peripheral blood, taken in the second trimester of pregnancy. The source is a female donor in good health, enrolled as a control in a pregnancy study.

This clone was found once. This sequence joins TRBV25-1 and TRBJ2-3; a possible D gene is TRBD1 (5 bases). The CDR3 length is 16 residues. Trimming shortened V by 0 bases and J by 3 bases, and 13 bases separated the two germline ends. CDR1 is MGHDK, CDR2 SYGVNS, per germline. The CDR3 reads CASSEYPWQGTDTQYF. CDR3 coding DNA: TGTGCCAGCAGTGAATACCCTTGGCAGGGAACAGATACGCAGTATTTT.

This chain uses TRBV6-5 with TRBJ1-6; 7 bases line up with TRBD1. CDR1 MNHEY and CDR2 SVGAGI come from the germline V gene. CDR3 length: 16 residues. The V segment lost 3 bases and the J segment 7 bases; nucleotides outside the gene matches: 9. The CDR3 here is CASSYLTGTRNSPLHF. As DNA, the CDR3 is TGTGCCAGCAGTTATCTGACAGGGACACGGAATTCACCCCTCCACTTT.

J is TRBJ2-1 and V is TRBV30; a possible D gene is TRBD2 (5 bases). This CDR3 region has 16 residues. CDR1 and CDR2 (germline): GTSNPN, SVGIG (reference sequence). Trimming cost V 1 base and J 0 bases, with 13 bases left between them. This chain's CDR3 is CAWSGGVGSSYNEQFF. For the CDR3, the DNA is TGTGCCTGGAGTGGGGGTGTTGGGAGCTCCTACAATGAGCAGTTCTTC.

This chain uses TRBV5-6 with TRBJ1-1; no clear D gene. The CDR3 contains 13 residues. Germline assignment: CDR1 SGHDT and CDR2 YYEEEE. V was cut by 2 bases and J by 1 base, with 6 bases left in between. CDR3 in DNA: TGTGCCAGCAGCTTCATCCAGAACACTGAAGCTTTCTTT. This sequence encodes CASSFIQNTEAFF.

The rearrangement uses TRBV5-1 and TRBJ2-3, with D tentatively TRBD2 (5 bases). Trimming pared 0 bases from V and 1 base from J, leaving 9 bases between. CDR1 is SGHRS, CDR2 YFSETQ, per germline. The CDR3 sequence is 15 residues long. CDR3 amino acids: CASSLERVGTDTQYF. The CDR3, as DNA: TGCGCCAGCAGCTTGGAGAGGGTGGGCACAGATACGCAGTATTTT. Using reference TRBV5-1 and TRBJ2-3 for the parts outside the CDR3, the full variable domain is KAGVTQTPRYLIKTRGQQVTLSCSPISGHRSVSWYQQTPGQGLQFLFEYFSETQRNKGNFPGRFSGRQFSNSRSEMNVSTLELGDSALYLCASSLERVGTDTQYFGPGTRLTVL.

J is TRBJ1-1 and V is TRBV19; D remains unclear. The ends were cut back, 5 bases at V and 2 bases at J, with 15 bases in the middle. The CDR3 is 15 residues long. In germline, CDR1 is LNHDA, CDR2 SQIVND (reference sequence). The CDR3 reads CASSPRTPRNTEAFF. CDR3 in DNA: TGTGCCAGTAGTCCCCGAACACCTAGAAACACTGAAGCTTTCTTT. Full variable domain (remainder filled in from reference TRBV19 and TRBJ1-1): DGGITQSPKYLFRKEGQNVTLSCEQNLNHDAMYWYRQDPGQGLRLIYYSQIVNDFQKGDIAEGYSVSREKKESFPLTVTSAQKNPTAFYLCASSPRTPRNTEAFFGQGTRLTVV.

The chain recombines TRBV19 with TRBJ1-1, with a tentative D call TRBD1 (6 bases). The V end was cut by 7 bases, the J end by 4 bases, with 16 bases between. This CDR3 is built from 14 residues. Germline values: CDR1 LNHDA, CDR2 SQIVND (reference sequence). The CDR3 here is CASTLGGGGTEAFF. In DNA, the CDR3 is TGTGCCAGTACCTTGGGGGGCGGGGGCACTGAAGCTTTCTTT.

The V call is TRBV28, the J call TRBJ2-5; 7 nucleotides line up with TRBD2. CDR3 length: 15 amino acids. V lost 5 bases to trimming and J lost 2 bases; unmatched junction nucleotides: 8. Germline V gives CDR1 MDHEN, CDR2 SYDVKM. This CDR3 reads CASSGRASGQETQYF. The CDR3 coding sequence is TGTGCCAGCAGTGGGAGGGCTAGCGGACAAGAGACCCAGTACTTC.